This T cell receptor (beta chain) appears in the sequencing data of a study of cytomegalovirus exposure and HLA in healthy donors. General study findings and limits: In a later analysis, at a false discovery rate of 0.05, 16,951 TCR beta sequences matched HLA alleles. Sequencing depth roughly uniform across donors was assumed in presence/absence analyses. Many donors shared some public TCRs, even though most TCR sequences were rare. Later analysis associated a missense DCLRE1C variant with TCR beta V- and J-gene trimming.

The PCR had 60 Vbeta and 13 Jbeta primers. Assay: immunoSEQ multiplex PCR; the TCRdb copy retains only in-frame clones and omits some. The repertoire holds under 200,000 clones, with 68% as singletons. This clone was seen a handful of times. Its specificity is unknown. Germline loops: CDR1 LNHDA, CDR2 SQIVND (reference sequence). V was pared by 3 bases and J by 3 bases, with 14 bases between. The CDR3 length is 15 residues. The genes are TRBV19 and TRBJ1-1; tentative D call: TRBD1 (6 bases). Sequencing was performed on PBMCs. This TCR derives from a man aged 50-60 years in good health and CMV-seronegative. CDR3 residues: CASSITGQAYTEAFF. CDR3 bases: TGTGCCAGTAGTATCACAGGGCAGGCCTACACTGAAGCTTTCTTT.